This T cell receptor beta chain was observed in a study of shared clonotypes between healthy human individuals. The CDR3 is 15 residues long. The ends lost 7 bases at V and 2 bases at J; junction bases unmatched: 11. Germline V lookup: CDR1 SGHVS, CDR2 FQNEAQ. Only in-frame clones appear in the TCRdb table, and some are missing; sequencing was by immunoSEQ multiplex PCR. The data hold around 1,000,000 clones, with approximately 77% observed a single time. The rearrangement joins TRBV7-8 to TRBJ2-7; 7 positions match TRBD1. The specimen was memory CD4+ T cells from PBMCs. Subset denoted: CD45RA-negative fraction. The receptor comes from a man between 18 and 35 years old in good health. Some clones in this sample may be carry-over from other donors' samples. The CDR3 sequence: CASTIAGGQTYEQYF. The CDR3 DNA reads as TGTGCCAGCACCATAGCAGGGGGACAGACCTACGAGCAGTACTTC.